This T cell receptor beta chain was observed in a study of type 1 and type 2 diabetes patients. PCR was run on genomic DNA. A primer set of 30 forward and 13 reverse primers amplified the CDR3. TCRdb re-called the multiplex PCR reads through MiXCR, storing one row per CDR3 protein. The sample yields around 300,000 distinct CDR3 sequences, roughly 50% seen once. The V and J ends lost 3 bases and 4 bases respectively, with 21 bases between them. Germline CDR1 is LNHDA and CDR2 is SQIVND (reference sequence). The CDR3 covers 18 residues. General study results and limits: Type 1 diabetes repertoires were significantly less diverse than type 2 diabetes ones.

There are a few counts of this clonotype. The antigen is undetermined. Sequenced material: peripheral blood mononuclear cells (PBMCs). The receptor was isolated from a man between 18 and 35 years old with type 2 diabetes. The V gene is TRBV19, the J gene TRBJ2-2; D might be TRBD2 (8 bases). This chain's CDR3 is CASSIDRERERSTGELFF. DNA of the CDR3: TGTGCCAGTAGTATCGACAGGGAGCGGGAGAGGAGCACCGGGGAGCTGTTTTTT.